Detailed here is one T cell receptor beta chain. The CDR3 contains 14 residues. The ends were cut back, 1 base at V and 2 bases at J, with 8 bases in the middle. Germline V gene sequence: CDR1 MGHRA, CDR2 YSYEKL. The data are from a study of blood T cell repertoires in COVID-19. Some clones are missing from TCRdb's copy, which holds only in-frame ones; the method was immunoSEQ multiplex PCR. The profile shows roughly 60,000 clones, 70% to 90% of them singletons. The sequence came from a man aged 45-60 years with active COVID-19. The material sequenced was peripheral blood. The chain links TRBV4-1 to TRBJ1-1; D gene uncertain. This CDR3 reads CASSQVTQNTEAFF. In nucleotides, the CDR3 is TGCGCCAGCAGCCAAGTAACACAAAACACTGAAGCTTTCTTT.